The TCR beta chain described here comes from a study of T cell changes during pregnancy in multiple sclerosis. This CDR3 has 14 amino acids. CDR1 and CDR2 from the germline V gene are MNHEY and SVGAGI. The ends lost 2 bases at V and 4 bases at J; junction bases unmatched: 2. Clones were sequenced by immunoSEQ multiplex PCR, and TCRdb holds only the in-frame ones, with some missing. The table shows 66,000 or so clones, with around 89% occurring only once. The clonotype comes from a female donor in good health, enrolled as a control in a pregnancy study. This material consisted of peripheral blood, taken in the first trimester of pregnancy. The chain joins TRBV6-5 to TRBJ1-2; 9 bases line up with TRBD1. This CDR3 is CASSYRDRVYGYTF. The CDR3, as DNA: TGTGCCAGCAGTTACCGGGACAGGGTCTATGGCTACACCTTC.